The 2 T cell receptor beta chains below all came from one sample that was sequenced in a study of blood T cell repertoires in COVID-19 (dated by TCRdb to 2020 to 2022). The library relied on the immunoSEQ multiplex PCR assay. Not all clones reach the TCRdb copy of this immuneACCESS table, which keeps in-frame sequences only. Checked studies attribute under half of the gap to unresolved V genes and leave the rest unexplained. The sample includes about 68,000 clones, with 91% observed a single time. 6.5% to 8% of the sample is taken by the ten largest. Specimen: peripheral blood. The receptors stem from a man aged 40-49 years with COVID-19, enrolled during active disease.

The chain links TRBV30 to TRBJ1-2; maybe TRBD1 (6 bases). CDR1 is GTSNPN and CDR2 is SVGIG in the germline V gene (reference sequence). The V and J ends lost 5 bases and 4 bases respectively, with 23 bases between them. The CDR3 length is 16 residues. CDR3 sequence: CAWARTVGPNSYGYTF. CDR3 bases: TGTGCCTGGGCAAGGACAGTCGGCCCCAACTCCTATGGCTACACCTTC.

V gene TRBV2 combines with J gene TRBJ2-1; 10 bases are a match to TRBD2. The germline V gene encodes CDR1 SNHLY and CDR2 FYNNEI. The CDR3 totals 15 residues. V was clipped by 5 bases and J by 4 bases; unmatched bases: 5. The DNA of the CDR3 is TGTGCCAGCAGTCCCGAGCGGGGGGGTTACAATGAGCAGTTCTTC. Protein sequence: CASSPERGGYNEQFF. Filled out from reference TRBV2 and TRBJ2-1, the complete variable domain reads EPEVTQTPSHQVTQMGQEVILRCVPISNHLYFYWYRQILGQKVEFLVSFYNNEISEKSEIFDDQFSVERPDGSNFTLKIRSTKLEDSAMYFCASSPERGGYNEQFFGPGTRLTVL.